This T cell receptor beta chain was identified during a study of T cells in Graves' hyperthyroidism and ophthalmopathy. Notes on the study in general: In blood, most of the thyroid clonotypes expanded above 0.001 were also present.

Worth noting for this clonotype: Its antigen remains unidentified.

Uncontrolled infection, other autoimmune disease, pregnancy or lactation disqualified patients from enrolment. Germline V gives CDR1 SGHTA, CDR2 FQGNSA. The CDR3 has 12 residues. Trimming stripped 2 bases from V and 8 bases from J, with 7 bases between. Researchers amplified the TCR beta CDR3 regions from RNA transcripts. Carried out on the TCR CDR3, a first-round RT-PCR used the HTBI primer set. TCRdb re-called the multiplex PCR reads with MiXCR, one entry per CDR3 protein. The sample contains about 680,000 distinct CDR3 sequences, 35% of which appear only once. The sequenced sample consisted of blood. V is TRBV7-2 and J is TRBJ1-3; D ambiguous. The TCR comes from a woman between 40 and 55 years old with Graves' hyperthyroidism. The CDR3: CASSLPGDTIYF. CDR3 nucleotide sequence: TGTGCCAGCAGCTTACCAGGTGACACCATATATTTT.